The 21 T cell receptor beta chains in this list originate from one sample, sequenced in a study of T cell responses to AZD1222 COVID-19 vaccine. Sequencing was performed with immunoSEQ multiplex PCR; in TCRdb, only in-frame clones are kept and a portion is missing. The sample records about 120,000 clones, approximately 85% being singletons. The sample in question was peripheral blood, obtained on day 0 of MenACWY control vaccination. The source of these receptors is an adult in good health.

This clone was seen just once. The chain employs TRBV29-1 and TRBJ1-3; D unclear. V was pared by 7 bases and J by 0 bases, with 10 bases between. Germline V CDR1 and CDR2: SQVTM, ANQGSEA. CDR3 length: 13 amino acids. The CDR3 here is CSAFRDSGNTIYF. The CDR3 DNA reads as TGCAGCGCATTCCGCGACTCTGGAAACACCATATATTTT.

CDR3 nucleotide sequence: TGTGCCAGCAGTTCATATACGGGGAATGAGCAGTTCTTC. Its protein product is CASSSYTGNEQFF. This sequence joins TRBV12-3 or TRBV12-4 and TRBJ2-1; D is possibly TRBD2 (5 bases). CDR3 length: 13 amino acids. Trimming left V 4 bases short and J 7 bases short, with 11 bases between.

V is TRBV20-1 and J is TRBJ1-1; D is uncertain. CDR1 is DFQATT and CDR2 is SNEGSKA in the germline V gene (reference sequence). The CDR3 is made up of 15 amino acids. V was pared by 3 bases and J by 3 bases, with 17 bases between. The CDR3 DNA is TGCAGTGCTAGTTCCGGGCGAAGGTGGTACACTGAAGCTTTCTTT. Translated: CSASSGRRWYTEAFF.

This chain joins TRBV11-2 and TRBJ1-1, with D hard to call. The CDR3 spans 13 residues. V was clipped by 1 base and J by 7 bases, with 10 bases between them. Germline V CDR1 and CDR2: SGHAT, FQNNGV. The CDR3 region has the DNA TGTGCCAGCAGCTTAGGGGGATGGCGTGAAGCTTTCTTT. It translates to CASSLGGWREAFF.

V and J are TRBV7-2 and TRBJ2-3, with 8 bases matching TRBD1. CDR3 size: 15 residues. V gave up 4 bases and J gave up 4 bases; unmatched junction bases: 7. Germline V gives CDR1 SGHTA, CDR2 FQGNSA. CDR3 DNA: TGTGCCAGCAGCTCCCGGTTACAGGGGGCAGATACGCAGTATTTT. Its translation: CASSSRLQGADTQYF.

This chain uses TRBV11-1 with TRBJ2-1; TRBD2 agrees at 8 bases. Germline CDR1 is SGHAT and CDR2 is FQDESV (reference sequence). This CDR3 has 15 amino acids. The V segment lost 4 bases and the J segment 4 bases; nucleotides outside the gene matches: 6. CDR3 DNA: TGTGCCAGCAGCTCTCGGAGCGGGGGTTACAATGAGCAGTTCTTC. Its protein is CASSSRSGGYNEQFF.

The chain recombines TRBV12-5 with TRBJ1-3, with 7 bases fitting TRBD1. CDR1 is LGHNT and CDR2 is FRNRAP in the germline V gene. The CDR3 has 12 residues. The CDR3 reads CAPGQPGNTIYF. DNA for the CDR3: TGTGCACCGGGACAGCCTGGAAACACCATATATTTT.

Only a few counts were recorded for this clone. V usage is TRBV28 and J usage is TRBJ1-2; possible D gene TRBD1, 5 bases. Trimming left V 5 bases short and J 8 bases short, with 12 bases between. The CDR3 has 12 amino acids. Germline V lookup: CDR1 MDHEN, CDR2 SYDVKM. The DNA of the CDR3 is TGTGCCAGCAGTGGGACCCGCCAGGGCTACACCTTC. This gives the protein CASSGTRQGYTF.

The rearrangement joins TRBV30 to TRBJ1-6; D perhaps matches TRBD1 (5 bases). The CDR3 length is 15 residues. The V gene's germline CDR1 is GTSNPN and CDR2 SVGIG (reference sequence). V lost 2 bases, J lost 9 bases, and 17 bases lay in between. The CDR3 protein is CAWSTTGTSGSPLHF. The DNA for the CDR3 is TGTGCCTGGAGTACAACCGGGACCAGCGGTTCACCCCTCCACTTT.

The chain recombines TRBV18 with TRBJ1-5; 11 bases match TRBD1. With V trimmed by 2 bases and J by 5 bases, 5 bases remained unmatched. This CDR3 is built from 16 residues. The germline CDR1 and CDR2 sequences are KGHSH and LQKENI. Here the CDR3 reads CASSPKGQGAHQPQHF. DNA for the CDR3: TGTGCCAGCTCACCAAAAGGACAGGGGGCGCATCAGCCCCAGCATTTT. The full variable domain, with the rest looked up from reference TRBV18 and TRBJ1-5, is NAGVMQNPRHLVRRRGQEARLRCSPMKGHSHVYWYRQLPEEGLKFMVYLQKENIIDESGMPKERFSAEFPKEGPSILRIQQVVRGDSAAYFCASSPKGQGAHQPQHFGDGTRLSIL.

The chain uses TRBV6-4 and TRBJ2-3, with 10 bases identical to TRBD2. V was pared by 2 bases and J by 2 bases, with 1 base of the junction left unmatched. The germline V gene encodes CDR1 MRHNA and CDR2 SNTAGT. CDR3 length equals 15 residues. CDR3 sequence (DNA): TGTGCCAGCAGTGACAGCGGGGGGGCCACAGATACGCAGTATTTT. Encoded protein: CASSDSGGATDTQYF.

The rearrangement links TRBV4-1 to TRBJ1-5; D ambiguous. The CDR3 contains 15 residues. Trimming left V 3 bases short and J 2 bases short, with 11 bases between. The V gene's germline CDR1 is MGHRA and CDR2 YSYEKL. The CDR3 DNA sequence: TGCGCCAGCAGCCATGCGGACGGAGGCAATCAGCCCCAGCATTTT. This sequence encodes CASSHADGGNQPQHF.

For this clone: A junction end diverges from the germline sequence, so it may reflect a read error. The gene calls are TRBV7-7 and TRBJ2-5; D may match TRBD1 or TRBD2 (5 bases each). Germline loops: CDR1 SSHAT, CDR2 FNYEAQ (reference sequence). The CDR3 spans 13 residues. The CDR3 loop is CASSLAQGKTQYF. CDR3 bases: TGTGCTAGCAGCTTAGCGCAGGGCAAGACCCAGTACTTC.

The rearrangement uses TRBV7-9 and TRBJ1-1, with D unresolved. Germline lookup yields CDR1 SEHNR and CDR2 FQNEAQ (reference sequence). CDR3 length: 15 residues. Trimming cost V 5 bases and J 3 bases, with 16 bases left between them. The CDR3 region is CASSAPGGMDTEAFF. The DNA of the CDR3 is TGTGCCAGCAGCGCCCCGGGAGGGATGGACACTGAAGCTTTCTTT.

The CDR3 protein is CASSLGQVYNQPQHF. The DNA of the CDR3 is TGTGCCAGCAGTCTTGGACAGGTCTACAATCAGCCCCAGCATTTT. This sequence joins TRBV28 and TRBJ1-5, with 7 bases lining up with TRBD1. This CDR3 has 15 amino acids. The germline gives CDR1 MDHEN, CDR2 SYDVKM. The V gene end was trimmed by 5 bases and the J gene end by 3 bases; junction bases not matched to a gene: 7.

The gene calls are TRBV4-2 and TRBJ1-2; no clear D gene. This CDR3 spans 12 amino acids. Germline assignment: CDR1 LGHNA and CDR2 YNFKEQ. Trimming took 5 bases from V and 5 from J, leaving 9 bases between them. The CDR3 nucleotides read TGTGCCAGCAGCGTGGTGGGTTATGGCTACACCTTC. It specifies CASSVVGYGYTF.

This chain joins TRBV18 and TRBJ2-7; tentative D call: TRBD2 (5 bases). This CDR3 contains 11 residues. Germline-derived CDR1 and CDR2 are KGHSH and LQKENI. V gave up 4 bases and J gave up 7 bases, with 8 bases separating them. CDR3: CASSLPGEQYF. DNA of the CDR3: TGTGCCAGCTCACTCCCGGGGGAGCAGTACTTC.

V gene TRBV4-3 combines with J gene TRBJ1-6, with a weak D call TRBD1 (6 bases). Between the trimmed V and J ends, which lost 0 bases and 7 bases, there was a span of 22 bases. The CDR3 length is 19 residues. The V gene's germline CDR1 is LGHNA and CDR2 YSLEER. Here the CDR3 reads CASSQDQVGGASFNSPLHF. The CDR3 nucleotides read TGCGCCAGCAGCCAAGATCAGGTAGGGGGGGCTTCGTTCAATTCACCCCTCCACTTT.

The V and J genes are TRBV9 and TRBJ2-5; D gene unclear. The V and J ends lost 3 bases and 0 bases respectively, with 9 bases between them. The CDR3 sequence is 14 residues long. Germline assignment: CDR1 SGDLS and CDR2 YYNGEE. The CDR3 nucleotides are TGTGCCAGCAGCGCCACCTCGTACCAAGAGACCCAGTACTTC. The encoded protein is CASSATSYQETQYF.

V gene TRBV19 combines with J gene TRBJ1-2, with a possible D match to TRBD1 (5 bases). V was cut by 3 bases and J by 7 bases, with 12 bases left in between. The CDR3 extends over 13 amino acids. Germline CDR1 and CDR2: LNHDA and SQIVND (reference sequence). CDR3 DNA sequence: TGTGCCAGTAGTATCGGGGGTACAGGTGGCTACACCTTC. This sequence encodes CASSIGGTGGYTF.

The V and J genes are TRBV3-1 (or the pseudogene TRBV3-2) and TRBJ2-2; 8 bases match TRBD2. The CDR3 runs 13 residues. Germline-derived CDR1 and CDR2 are LGHDT and YNNKEL (reference sequence). V dropped 8 bases and J dropped 5; count of bases not matched to a gene: 4. The CDR3 DNA follows: TGTGCCAGCGTTCGGGGGGGGACCGGGGAGCTGTTTTTT. It is translated as CASVRGGTGELFF.